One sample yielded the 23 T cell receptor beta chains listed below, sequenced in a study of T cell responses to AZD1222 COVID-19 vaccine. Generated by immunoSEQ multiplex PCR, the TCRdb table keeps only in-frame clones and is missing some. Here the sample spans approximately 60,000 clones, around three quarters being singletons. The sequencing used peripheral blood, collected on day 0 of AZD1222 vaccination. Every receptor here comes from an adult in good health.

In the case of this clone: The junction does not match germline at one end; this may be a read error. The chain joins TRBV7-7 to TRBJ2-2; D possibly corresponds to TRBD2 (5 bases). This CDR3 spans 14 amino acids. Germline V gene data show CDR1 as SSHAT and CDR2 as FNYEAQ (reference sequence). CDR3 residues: CASSRRVDTGELFF. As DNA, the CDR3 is TGTGCTAGCAGCAGGCGGGTTGACACCGGGGAGCTGTTTTTT.

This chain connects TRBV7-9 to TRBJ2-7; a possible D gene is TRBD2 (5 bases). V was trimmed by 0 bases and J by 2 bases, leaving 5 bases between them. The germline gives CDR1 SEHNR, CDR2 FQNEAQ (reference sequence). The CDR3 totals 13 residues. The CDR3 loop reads CASSLAGAYEQYF. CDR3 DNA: TGTGCCAGCAGCTTAGCCGGGGCCTACGAGCAGTACTTC.

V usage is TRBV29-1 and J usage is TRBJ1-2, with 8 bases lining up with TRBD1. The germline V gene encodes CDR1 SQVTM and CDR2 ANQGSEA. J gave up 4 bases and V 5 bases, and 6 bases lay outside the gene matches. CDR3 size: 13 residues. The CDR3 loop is CSVYPTGVYGYTF. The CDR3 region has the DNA TGCAGCGTTTACCCGACAGGGGTCTATGGCTACACCTTC.

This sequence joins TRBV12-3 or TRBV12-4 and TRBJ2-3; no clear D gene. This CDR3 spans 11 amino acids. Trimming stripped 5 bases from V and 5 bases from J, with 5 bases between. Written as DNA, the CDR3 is TGTGCCAGCAGTCTTCGAGATACGCAGTATTTT. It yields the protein CASSLRDTQYF.

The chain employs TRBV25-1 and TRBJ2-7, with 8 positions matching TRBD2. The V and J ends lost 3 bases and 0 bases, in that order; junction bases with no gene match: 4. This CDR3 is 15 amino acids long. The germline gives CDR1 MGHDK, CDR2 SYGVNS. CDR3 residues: CASSDSGGSSYEQYF. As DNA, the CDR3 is TGTGCCAGCAGTGACAGCGGGGGAAGCTCCTACGAGCAGTACTTC.

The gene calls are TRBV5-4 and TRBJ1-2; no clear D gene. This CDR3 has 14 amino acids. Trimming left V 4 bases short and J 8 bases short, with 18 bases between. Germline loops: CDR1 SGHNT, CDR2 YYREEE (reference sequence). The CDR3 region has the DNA TGTGCCAGCAGCCCGGGAACACAAGTTGGCGGCTACACCTTC. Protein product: CASSPGTQVGGYTF. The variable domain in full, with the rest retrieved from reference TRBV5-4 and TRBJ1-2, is ETGVTQSPTHLIKTRGQQVTLRCSSQSGHNTVSWYQQALGQGPQFIFQYYREEENGRGNFPPRFSGLQFPNYSSELNVNALELDDSALYLCASSPGTQVGGYTFGSGTRLTVV.

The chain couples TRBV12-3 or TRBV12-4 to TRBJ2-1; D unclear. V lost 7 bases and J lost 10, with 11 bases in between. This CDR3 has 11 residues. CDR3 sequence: CASTTQTEQFF. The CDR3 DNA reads TGTGCCAGCACCACTCAGACGGAGCAGTTCTTC.

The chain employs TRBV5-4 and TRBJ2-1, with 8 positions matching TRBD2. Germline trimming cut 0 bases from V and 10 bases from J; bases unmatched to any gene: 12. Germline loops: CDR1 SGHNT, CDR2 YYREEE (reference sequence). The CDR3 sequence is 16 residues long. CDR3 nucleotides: TGTGCCAGCAGCTTGGGGTCATCCGGGGGGGCTGGCGAGCAGTTCTTC. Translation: CASSLGSSGGAGEQFF. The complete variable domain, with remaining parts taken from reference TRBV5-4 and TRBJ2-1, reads ETGVTQSPTHLIKTRGQQVTLRCSSQSGHNTVSWYQQALGQGPQFIFQYYREEENGRGNFPPRFSGLQFPNYSSELNVNALELDDSALYLCASSLGSSGGAGEQFFGPGTRLTVL.

This chain's CDR3 is CSVNRDNTDTQYF. CDR3 nucleotide sequence: TGCAGCGTTAACCGGGACAACACAGATACGCAGTATTTT. The chain employs TRBV29-1 and TRBJ2-3; tentatively, D is TRBD1 (6 bases). Trimming removed 5 bases from V and 2 bases from J, with 11 bases in between. This CDR3 has 13 amino acids. The germline V gene encodes CDR1 SQVTM and CDR2 ANQGSEA.

As DNA, the CDR3 is TGTGCCAGCAGCCCGAACCCTAGCACAGATACGCAGTATTTT. This gives the protein CASSPNPSTDTQYF. V usage is TRBV3-1 (or the pseudogene TRBV3-2) and J usage is TRBJ2-3, with D unresolved. The CDR3 covers 14 residues. Deletions cut 4 bases from V and 0 bases from J, with 8 bases between. The V gene's germline CDR1 is LGHDT and CDR2 YNNKEL (reference sequence).

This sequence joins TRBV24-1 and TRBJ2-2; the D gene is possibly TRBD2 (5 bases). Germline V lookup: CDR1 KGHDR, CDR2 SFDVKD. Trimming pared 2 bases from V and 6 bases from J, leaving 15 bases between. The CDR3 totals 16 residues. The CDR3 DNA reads TGTGCCACCAGTGATTCAGGAAGCCTGGGAGCCGGGGAGCTGTTTTTT. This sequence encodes CATSDSGSLGAGELFF.

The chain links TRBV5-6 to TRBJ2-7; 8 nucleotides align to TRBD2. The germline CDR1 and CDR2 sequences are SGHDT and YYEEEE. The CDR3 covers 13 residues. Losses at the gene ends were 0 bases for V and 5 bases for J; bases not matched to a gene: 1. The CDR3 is CASSLAGGDEQYF. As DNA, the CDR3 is TGTGCCAGCAGCTTGGCGGGGGGGGACGAGCAGTACTTC.

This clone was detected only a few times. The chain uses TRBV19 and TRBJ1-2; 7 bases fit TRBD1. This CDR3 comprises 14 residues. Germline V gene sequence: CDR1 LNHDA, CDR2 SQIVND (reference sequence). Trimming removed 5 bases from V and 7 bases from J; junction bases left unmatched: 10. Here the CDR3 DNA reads TGTGCCAGTAGTCCCGGGGACAGAATCGGTGGCTACACCTTC. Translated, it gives CASSPGDRIGGYTF.

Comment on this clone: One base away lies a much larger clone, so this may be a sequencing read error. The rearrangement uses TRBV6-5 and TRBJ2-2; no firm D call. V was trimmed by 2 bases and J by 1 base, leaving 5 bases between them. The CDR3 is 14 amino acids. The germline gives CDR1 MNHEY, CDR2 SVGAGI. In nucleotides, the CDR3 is TGTGCCAGCAGTTACGACATGAACACCGGGGAGCTGTTTTTT. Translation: CASSYDMNTGELFF.

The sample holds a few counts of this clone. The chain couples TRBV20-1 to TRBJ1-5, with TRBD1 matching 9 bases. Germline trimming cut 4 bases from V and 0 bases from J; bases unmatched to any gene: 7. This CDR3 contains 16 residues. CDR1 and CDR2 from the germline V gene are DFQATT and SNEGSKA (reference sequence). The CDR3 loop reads CSAIDGTGPSNQPQHF. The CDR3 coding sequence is TGCAGTGCTATTGATGGGACAGGGCCTAGCAATCAGCCCCAGCATTTT.

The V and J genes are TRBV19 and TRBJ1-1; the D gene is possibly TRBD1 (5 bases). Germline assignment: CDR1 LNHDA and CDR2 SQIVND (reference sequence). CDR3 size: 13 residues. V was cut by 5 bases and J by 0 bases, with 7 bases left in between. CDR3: CASSSQVNTEAFF. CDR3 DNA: TGTGCCAGTAGTTCACAGGTGAACACTGAAGCTTTCTTT.

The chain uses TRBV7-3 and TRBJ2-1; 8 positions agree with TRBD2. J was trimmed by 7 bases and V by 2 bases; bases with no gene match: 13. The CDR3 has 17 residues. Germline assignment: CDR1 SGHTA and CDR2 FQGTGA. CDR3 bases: TGTGCCAGCAGCTTAGGGCCTAGCGGGTCCACTGGGAATGAGCAGTTCTTC. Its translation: CASSLGPSGSTGNEQFF.

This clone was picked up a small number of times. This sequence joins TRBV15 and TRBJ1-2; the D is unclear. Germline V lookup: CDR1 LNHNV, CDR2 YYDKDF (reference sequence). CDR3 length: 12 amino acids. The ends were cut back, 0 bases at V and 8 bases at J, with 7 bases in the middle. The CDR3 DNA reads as TGTGCCACCAGCAGAGATCTTGGGGGCTACACCTTC. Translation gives CATSRDLGGYTF.

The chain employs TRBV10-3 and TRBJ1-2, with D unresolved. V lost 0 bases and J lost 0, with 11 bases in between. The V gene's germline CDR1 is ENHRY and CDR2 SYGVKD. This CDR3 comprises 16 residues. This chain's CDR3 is CAISESGEPPNYGYTF. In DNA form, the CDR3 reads TGTGCCATCAGTGAGTCTGGGGAGCCTCCTAACTATGGCTACACCTTC.

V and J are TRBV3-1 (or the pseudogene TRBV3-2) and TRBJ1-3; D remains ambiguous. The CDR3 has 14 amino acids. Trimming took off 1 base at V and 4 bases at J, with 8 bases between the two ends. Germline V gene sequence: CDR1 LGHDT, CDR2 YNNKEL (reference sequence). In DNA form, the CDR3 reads TGTGCCAGCAGCCAAGCCCTGGGGGGAAACACCATATATTTT. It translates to CASSQALGGNTIYF.

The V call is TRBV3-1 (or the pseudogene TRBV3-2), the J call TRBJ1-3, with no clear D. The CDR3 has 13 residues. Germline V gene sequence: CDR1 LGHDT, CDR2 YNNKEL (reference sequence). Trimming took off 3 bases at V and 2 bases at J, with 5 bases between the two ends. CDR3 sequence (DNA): TGTGCCAGCAGCCACAGGACTGGAAACACCATATATTTT. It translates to CASSHRTGNTIYF.

The CDR3 here is CASSYGGRANQPQHF. Here the CDR3 DNA reads TGTGCCAGCAGTTATGGCGGCAGGGCGAATCAGCCCCAGCATTTT. The chain employs TRBV6-2 or TRBV6-3 and TRBJ1-5, with D possibly being TRBD1 (5 bases). This CDR3 has 15 amino acids. CDR1 is MNHEY and CDR2 is SVGEGT in the germline V gene. V was trimmed by 3 bases and J by 4 bases, leaving 13 bases between them.

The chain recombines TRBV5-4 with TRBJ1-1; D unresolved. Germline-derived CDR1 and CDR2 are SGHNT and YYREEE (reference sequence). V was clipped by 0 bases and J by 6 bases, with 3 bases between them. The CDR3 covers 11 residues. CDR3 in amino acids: CASSLGAEAFF. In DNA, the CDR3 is TGTGCCAGCAGCTTGGGCGCTGAAGCTTTCTTT.